This TCR beta chain was recorded in a study of T cell responses to AZD1222 COVID-19 vaccine. Study-level points and caveats: After two AZD1222 doses, spike-specific TCR breadth and depth rose versus day 0. It was only a handful of AZD1222 recipients who were seropositive at baseline. A mostly white British donor set with more females was recruited, and clonal diversity was possibly underestimated.

Points on this clone: Antigen: not known.

The data were produced by immunoSEQ multiplex PCR, yet TCRdb's version contains in-frame clones alone and is incomplete. The data contain 140,000 or so clones, less than 95% of them seen just once; the ten biggest clones take up 6.5% to 8%. Trimming took 3 bases from V and 7 from J, leaving 13 bases between them. Germline CDR1 LNHDA, CDR2 SQIVND (reference sequence). The CDR3 is 14 amino acids. The TCR comes from an adult who received the MenACWY meningococcal vaccine as a control. This specimen was peripheral blood, taken 28 days after the second dose of the MenACWY control vaccine. The chain recombines TRBV19 with TRBJ1-5; D perhaps matches TRBD1 (5 bases). The CDR3 DNA follows: TGTGCCAGTAGTATTAATCGGGGGGGGCAGCCCCAGCATTTT. Encoded protein: CASSINRGGQPQHF.